This record covers a single T cell receptor (beta chain). This receptor's antigen is unknown. No base quality information exists; no much larger clone differs at one position. V sheds 3 bases and J sheds 6 bases, leaving 20 bases between their ends. From its cysteine to its phenylalanine, the CDR3 spans 16 amino acids. Here the CDR3 DNA is all that survives: 48 bases in frame from base 1. CDR1 and CDR2 are drawn from the germline V gene: KGHDR, SFDVKD. Collaborating institutions collected whole blood in K2EDTA tubes following their own protocols. For TCRbeta analysis, collaborator samples were shipped as frozen whole blood, as isolated PBMCs, or as DNA extracted from either sample type. The data derive from a study of blood T cell repertoires in COVID-19 (TCRdb year 2020). About the study as a whole: Collaborator samples came from the United States, Italy and Spain and covered acute and convalescent phases of COVID-19. The repertoires were made available in a free public database intended to serve as a resource for research on the immune response to SARS-CoV-2. Where available, HLA class I and class II types were taken from metadata supplied by the sample provider and were not determined by assay-based typing. Nearly every sample came with metadata listing a de-identified subject ID, COVID-19 status, age in years and sex. Samples came from the ongoing ImmuneRACE study (first 160 participants) plus 1,254 subjects from 6 global collaborators. The prospective study material was composed of cDNA or gDNA derived from T cells, B-cell-depleted T cells, or PBMCs. Deeply sampled blood TCRbeta repertoires from subjects exposed to, actively infected with, or recovered from COVID-19 were included in the dataset. The investigation overall reported the following: The quantity of clinical and demographic metadata differed by source and by participant and was supplied without curation.

TCRbeta CDR3 regions were amplified from genomic DNA by means of the immunoSEQ Assay, a bias-controlled multiplex PCR. The original pipeline was this. The number of nucleated cells in each sample was estimated from the amplification of reference gene primers within the assay. To quantify the absolute abundance of each unique TCRbeta CDR3 rearrangement, sequence reads were collapsed and filtered. For each sample, productive Simpson clonality was calculated as the square root of Simpson's diversity index over productive rearrangements. TCRdb retrieved this table from immuneACCESS and kept in-frame rearrangements only. Not all clones are present; in checked studies, unresolved V genes account for under half, and no reason is known for the remainder. V and J calls and clone size are copied from that table; D and trimming were computed from the DNA. Across this sample there are over 130,000 clones, with 65% to 85% seen only once. The top ten clones comprise under 4.5% of the sample.

This clonotype originated in an older woman with acute or convalescent COVID-19. Sequencing was performed on peripheral blood. Recombination joined TRBV24-1 with TRBJ2-7; a tentative D match to TRBD2 spans 6 bases. The CDR3 protein sequence reads: CATSDGGTTALGEQYF. In nucleotide form, the sequence is TGTGCCACCAGTGATGGCGGGACGACGGCTTTGGGCGAGCAGTACTTC.